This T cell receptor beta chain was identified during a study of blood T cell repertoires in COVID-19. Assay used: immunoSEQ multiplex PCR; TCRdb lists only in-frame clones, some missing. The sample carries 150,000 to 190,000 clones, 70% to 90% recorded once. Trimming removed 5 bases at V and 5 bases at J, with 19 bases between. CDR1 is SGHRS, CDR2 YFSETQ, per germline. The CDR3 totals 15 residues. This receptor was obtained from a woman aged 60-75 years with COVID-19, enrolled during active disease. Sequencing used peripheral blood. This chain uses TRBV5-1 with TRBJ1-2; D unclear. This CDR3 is CASRAQTGSEYGYTF. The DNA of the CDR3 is TGCGCCAGCAGAGCCCAAACGGGGAGCGAGTATGGCTACACCTTC.